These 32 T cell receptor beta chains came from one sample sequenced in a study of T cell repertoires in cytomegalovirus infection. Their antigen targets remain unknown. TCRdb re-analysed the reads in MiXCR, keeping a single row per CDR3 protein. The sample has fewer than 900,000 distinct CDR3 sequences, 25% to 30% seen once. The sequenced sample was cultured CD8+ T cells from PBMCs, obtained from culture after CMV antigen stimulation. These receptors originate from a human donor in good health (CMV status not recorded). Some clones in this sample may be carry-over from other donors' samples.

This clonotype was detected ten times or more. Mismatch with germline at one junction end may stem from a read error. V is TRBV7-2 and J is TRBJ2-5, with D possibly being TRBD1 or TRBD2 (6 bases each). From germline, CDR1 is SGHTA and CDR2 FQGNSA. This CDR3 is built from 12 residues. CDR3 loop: CASSLDYGGLGF. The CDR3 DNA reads TGTGCCAGCAGCTTAGATTACGGGGGCCTCGGCTTC.

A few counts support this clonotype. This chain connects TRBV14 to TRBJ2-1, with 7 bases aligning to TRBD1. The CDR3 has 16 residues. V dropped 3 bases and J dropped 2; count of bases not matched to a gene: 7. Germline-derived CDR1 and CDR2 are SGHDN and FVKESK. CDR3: CASSHAGQGAYNEQFF. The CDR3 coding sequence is TGTGCCAGCAGCCACGCCGGCCAGGGGGCCTACAATGAGCAGTTCTTC.

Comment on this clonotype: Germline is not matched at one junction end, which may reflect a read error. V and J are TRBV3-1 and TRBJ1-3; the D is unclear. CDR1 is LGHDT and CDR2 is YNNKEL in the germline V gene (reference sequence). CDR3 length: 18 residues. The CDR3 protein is CASSGYVWDESSGNSIYF. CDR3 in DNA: TGTGCCAGCAGCGGCTACGTGTGGGATGAGAGCTCTGGAAACTCCATATATTTT.

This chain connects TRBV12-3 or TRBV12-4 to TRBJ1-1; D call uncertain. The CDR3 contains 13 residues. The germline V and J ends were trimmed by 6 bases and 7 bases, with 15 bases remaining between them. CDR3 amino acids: CASSSTPLVEAFF. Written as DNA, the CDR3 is TGTGCCAGCAGCTCAACCCCTCTGGTTGAAGCTTTCTTT.

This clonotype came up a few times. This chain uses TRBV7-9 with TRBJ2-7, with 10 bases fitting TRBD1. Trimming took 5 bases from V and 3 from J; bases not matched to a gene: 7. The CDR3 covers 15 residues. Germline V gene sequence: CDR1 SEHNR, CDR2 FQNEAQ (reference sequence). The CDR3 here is CASSPPDRGNYEQYF. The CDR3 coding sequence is TGTGCCAGCAGCCCGCCGGACAGGGGGAACTACGAGCAGTACTTC.

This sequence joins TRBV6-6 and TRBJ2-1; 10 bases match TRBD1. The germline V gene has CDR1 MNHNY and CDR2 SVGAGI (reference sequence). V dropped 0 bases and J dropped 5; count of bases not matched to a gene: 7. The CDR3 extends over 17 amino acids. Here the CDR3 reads CASSYSGGQGGNNEQFF. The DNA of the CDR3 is TGTGCCAGCAGTTACTCGGGTGGACAGGGGGGAAACAATGAGCAGTTCTTC.

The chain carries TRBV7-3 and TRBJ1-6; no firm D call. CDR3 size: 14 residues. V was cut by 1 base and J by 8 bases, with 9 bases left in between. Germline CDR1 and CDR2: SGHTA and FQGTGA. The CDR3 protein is CASSLIRGDSPLHF. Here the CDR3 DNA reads TGTGCCAGCAGCTTAATTCGGGGAGATTCACCCCTCCACTTT.

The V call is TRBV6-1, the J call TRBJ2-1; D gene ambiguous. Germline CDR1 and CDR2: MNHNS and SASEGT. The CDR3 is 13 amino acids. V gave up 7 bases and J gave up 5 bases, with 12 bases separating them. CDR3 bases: TGTGCCAGCACCACGGCGGAAAACAATGAGCAGTTCTTC. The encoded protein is CASTTAENNEQFF.

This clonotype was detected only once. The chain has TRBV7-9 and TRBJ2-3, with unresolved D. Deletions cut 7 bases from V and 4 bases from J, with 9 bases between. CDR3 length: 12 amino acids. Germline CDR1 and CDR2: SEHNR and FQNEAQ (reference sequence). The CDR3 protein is CASTPAADTQYF. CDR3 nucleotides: TGTGCCAGCACACCCGCGGCAGATACGCAGTATTTT.

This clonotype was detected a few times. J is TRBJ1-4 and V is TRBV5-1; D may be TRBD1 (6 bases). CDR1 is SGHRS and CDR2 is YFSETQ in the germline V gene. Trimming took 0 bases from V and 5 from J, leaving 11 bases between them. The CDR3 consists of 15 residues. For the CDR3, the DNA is TGCGCCAGCAGCTTGGAAGGGACACGAAATGAAAAACTGTTTTTT. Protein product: CASSLEGTRNEKLFF.

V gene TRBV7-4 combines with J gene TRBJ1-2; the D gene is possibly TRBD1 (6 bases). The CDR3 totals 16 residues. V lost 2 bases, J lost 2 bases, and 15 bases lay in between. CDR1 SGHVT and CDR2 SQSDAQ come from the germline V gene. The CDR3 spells CASSLMEGVVNYGYTF. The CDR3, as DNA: TGTGCCAGCAGCTTAATGGAGGGGGTGGTGAACTATGGCTACACCTTC.

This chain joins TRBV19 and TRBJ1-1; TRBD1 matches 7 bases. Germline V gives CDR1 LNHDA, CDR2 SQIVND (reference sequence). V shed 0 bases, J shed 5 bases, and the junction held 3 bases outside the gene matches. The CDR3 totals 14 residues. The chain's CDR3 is CASSIDPGGTEAFF. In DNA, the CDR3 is TGTGCCAGTAGTATAGACCCAGGGGGTACTGAAGCTTTCTTT.

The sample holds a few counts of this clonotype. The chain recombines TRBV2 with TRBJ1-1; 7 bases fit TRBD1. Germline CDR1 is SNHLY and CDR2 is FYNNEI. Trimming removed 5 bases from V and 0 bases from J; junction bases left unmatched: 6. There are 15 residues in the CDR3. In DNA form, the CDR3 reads TGTGCCAGCAGTAAAAGACAGGGAATGAACACTGAAGCTTTCTTT. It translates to CASSKRQGMNTEAFF.

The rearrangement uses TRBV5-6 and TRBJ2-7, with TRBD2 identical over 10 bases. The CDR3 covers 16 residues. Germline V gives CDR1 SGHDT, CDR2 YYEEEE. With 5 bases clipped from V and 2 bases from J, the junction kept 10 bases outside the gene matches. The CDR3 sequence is CASSQALAGVAYEQYF. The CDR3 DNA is TGTGCCAGCAGTCAAGCTCTAGCGGGGGTTGCCTACGAGCAGTACTTC.

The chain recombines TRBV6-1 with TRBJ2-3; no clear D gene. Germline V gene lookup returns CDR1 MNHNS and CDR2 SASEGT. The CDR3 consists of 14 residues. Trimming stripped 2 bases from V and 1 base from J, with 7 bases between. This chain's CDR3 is CASSEPDGTDTQYF. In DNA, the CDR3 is TGTGCCAGCAGTGAACCGGATGGCACAGATACGCAGTATTTT.

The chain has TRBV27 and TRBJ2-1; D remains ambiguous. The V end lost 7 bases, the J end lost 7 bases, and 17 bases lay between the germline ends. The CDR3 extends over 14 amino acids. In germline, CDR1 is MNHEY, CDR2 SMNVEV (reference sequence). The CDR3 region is CASIPRWGGNEQFF. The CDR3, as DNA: TGTGCCAGCATCCCCCGCTGGGGTGGGAATGAGCAGTTCTTC.

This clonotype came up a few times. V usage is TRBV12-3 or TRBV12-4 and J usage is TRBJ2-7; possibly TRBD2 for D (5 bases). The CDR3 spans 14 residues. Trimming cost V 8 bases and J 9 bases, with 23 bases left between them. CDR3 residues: CASDPNPTLSGQYV. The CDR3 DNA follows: TGTGCCAGCGATCCTAACCCGACGTTAAGCGGGCAGTACGTC.

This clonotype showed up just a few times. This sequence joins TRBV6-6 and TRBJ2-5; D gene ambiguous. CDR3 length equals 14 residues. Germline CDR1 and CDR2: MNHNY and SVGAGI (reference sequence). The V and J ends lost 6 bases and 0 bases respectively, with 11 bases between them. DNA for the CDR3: TGTGCCAGCAGCACCGCCCGGTACCAAGAGACCCAGTACTTC. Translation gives CASSTARYQETQYF.

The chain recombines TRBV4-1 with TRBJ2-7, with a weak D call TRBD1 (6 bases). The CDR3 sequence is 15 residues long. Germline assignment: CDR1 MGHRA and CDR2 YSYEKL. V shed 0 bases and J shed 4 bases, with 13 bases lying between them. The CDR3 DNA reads TGCGCCAGCAGCCAAGAAAGTCAGGGGTGGTACGAGCAGTACTTC. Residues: CASSQESQGWYEQYF.

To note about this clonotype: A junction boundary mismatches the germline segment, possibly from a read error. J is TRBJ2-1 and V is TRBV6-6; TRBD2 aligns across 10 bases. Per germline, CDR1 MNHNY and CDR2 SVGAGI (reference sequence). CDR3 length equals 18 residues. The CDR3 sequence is CASCYPQTQRGGYNEQFF. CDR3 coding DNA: TGTGCCAGCTGTTACCCCCAAACCCAGCGGGGGGGATACAATGAGCAGTTCTTC.

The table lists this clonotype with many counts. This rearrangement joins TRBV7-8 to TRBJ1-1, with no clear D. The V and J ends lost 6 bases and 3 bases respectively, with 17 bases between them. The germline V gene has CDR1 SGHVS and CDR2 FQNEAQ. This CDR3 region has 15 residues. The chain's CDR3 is CASSGKAVLDTEAFF. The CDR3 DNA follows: TGTGCCAGCAGTGGAAAAGCGGTCTTGGACACTGAAGCTTTCTTT.

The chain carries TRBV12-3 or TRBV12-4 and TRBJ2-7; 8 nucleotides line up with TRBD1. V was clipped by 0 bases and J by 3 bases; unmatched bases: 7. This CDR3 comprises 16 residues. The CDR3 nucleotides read TGTGCCAGCAGTTTAGCTCCGGGACAGGCCATCTACGAGCAGTACTTC. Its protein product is CASSLAPGQAIYEQYF.

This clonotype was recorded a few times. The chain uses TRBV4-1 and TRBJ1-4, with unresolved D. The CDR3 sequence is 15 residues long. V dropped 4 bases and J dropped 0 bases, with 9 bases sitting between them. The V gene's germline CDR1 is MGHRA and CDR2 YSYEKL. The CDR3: CASSRNHATNEKLFF. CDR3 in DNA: TGCGCCAGCAGCCGAAACCATGCAACTAATGAAAAACTGTTTTTT.

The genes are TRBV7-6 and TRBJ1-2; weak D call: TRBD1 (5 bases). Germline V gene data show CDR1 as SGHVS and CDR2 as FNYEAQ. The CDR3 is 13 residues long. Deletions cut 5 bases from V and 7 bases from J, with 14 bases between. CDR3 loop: CASSPYEGFGYTF. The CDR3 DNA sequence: TGTGCCAGCAGCCCGTATGAGGGGTTTGGCTACACCTTC. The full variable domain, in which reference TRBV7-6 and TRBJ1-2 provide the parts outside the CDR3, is GAGVSQSPRYKVTKRGQDVALRCDPISGHVSLYWYRQALGQGPEFLTYFNYEAQQDKSGLPNDRFSAERPEGSISTLTIQRTEQRDSAMYRCASSPYEGFGYTFGSGTRLTVV.

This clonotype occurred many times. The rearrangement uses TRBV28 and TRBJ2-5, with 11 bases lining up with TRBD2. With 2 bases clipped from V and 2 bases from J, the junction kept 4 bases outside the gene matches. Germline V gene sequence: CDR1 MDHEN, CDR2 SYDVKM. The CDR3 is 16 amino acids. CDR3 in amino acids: CASSLLTSGGQETQYF. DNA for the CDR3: TGTGCCAGCAGTTTACTCACTAGCGGGGGACAAGAGACCCAGTACTTC.

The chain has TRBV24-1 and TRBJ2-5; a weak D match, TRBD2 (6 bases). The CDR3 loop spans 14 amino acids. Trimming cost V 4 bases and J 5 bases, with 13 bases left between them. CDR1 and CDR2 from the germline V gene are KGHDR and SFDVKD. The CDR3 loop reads CATSDPSAGETQYF. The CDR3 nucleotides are TGTGCCACCAGTGACCCCTCGGCGGGGGAGACCCAGTACTTC.

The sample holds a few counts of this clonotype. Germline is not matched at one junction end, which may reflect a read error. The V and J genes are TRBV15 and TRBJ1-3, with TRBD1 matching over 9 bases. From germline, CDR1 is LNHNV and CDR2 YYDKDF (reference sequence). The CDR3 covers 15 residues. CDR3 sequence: CATSTGRDRDSPAGF. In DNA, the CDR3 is TGTGCCACCAGCACCGGCCGGGACAGGGACTCTCCAGCAGGTTTT.

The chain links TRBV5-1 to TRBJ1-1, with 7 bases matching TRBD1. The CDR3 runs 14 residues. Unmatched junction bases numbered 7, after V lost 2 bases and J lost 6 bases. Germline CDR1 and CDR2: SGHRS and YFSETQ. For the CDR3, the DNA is TGCGCCAGCAGCTTCAGCAGGGGGAGGCCTGAAGCTTTCTTT. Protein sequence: CASSFSRGRPEAFF.

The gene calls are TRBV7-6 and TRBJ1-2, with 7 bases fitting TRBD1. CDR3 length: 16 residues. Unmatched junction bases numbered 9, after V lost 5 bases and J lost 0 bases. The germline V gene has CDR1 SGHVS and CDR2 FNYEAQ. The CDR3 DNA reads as TGTGCCAGCAGCCGTGACAGGGTGGGGACTAACTATGGCTACACCTTC. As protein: CASSRDRVGTNYGYTF.

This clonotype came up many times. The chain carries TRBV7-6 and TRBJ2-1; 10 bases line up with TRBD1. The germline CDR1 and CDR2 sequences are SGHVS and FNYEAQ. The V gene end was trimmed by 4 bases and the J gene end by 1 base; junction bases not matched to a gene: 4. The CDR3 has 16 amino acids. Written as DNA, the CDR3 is TGTGCCAGCAGCTCGCCGGGACAGGGGTCCTACAATGAGCAGTTCTTC. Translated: CASSSPGQGSYNEQFF.

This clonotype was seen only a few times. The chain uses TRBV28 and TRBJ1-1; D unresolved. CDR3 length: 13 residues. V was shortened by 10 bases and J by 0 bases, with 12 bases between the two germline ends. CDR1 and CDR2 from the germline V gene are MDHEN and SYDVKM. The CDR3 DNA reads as TGTGCCACAAAGAGAGGCTTGAACACTGAAGCTTTCTTT. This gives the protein CATKRGLNTEAFF.

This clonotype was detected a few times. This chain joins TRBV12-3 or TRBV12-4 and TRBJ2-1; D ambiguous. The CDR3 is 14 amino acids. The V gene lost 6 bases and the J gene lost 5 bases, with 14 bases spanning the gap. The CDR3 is CASSLSHAHNEQFF. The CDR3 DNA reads TGTGCCAGCAGCCTCTCCCATGCTCACAATGAGCAGTTCTTC.